The 20 T cell receptor beta chains below all came from one sample that was sequenced in a study of beta chain features in type 1 diabetes. Expressed TCRB transcripts were sequenced, since all the RNA that had been isolated was reverse transcribed. Only in-frame clones appear in the TCRdb table, and some are missing; sequencing was by immunoSEQ multiplex PCR. The repertoire includes just over 600,000 clones, around 15% of them detected once, and about 0.087% sits in the top ten. Sequencing was done on a sample of naive CD4+ T cells from blood. The receptor set was obtained from a man aged 18 to 35 in good health.

This clone came up a few times. J is TRBJ1-4 and V is TRBV5-1; the D gene is possibly TRBD1 (6 bases). The CDR3 is 12 residues long. V was trimmed by 2 bases and J by 8 bases, leaving 7 bases between them. Germline V gene lookup returns CDR1 SGHRS and CDR2 YFSETQ. The CDR3 DNA sequence: TGCGCCAGCAGCTTCGGGGGCGAAAAACTGTTTTTT. Its translation is CASSFGGEKLFF. Complete variable domain (other parts from reference TRBV5-1 and TRBJ1-4): KAGVTQTPRYLIKTRGQQVTLSCSPISGHRSVSWYQQTPGQGLQFLFEYFSETQRNKGNFPGRFSGRQFSNSRSEMNVSTLELGDSALYLCASSFGGEKLFFGSGTQLSVL.

The chain links TRBV5-1 to TRBJ1-1; D is undetermined. Germline loops: CDR1 SGHRS, CDR2 YFSETQ. V lost 0 bases to trimming and J lost 10 bases, with 13 bases between them. The CDR3 length is 13 residues. The CDR3 nucleotides read TGCGCCAGCAGCTTGGCCCCGGGAGAGGTAGCTTTCTTT. Translating gives CASSLAPGEVAFF.

This clone occurred a few times. The V gene is TRBV7-2, the J gene TRBJ1-4, with D possibly TRBD1 on 5 matching bases. The CDR3 extends over 16 amino acids. CDR1 is SGHTA, CDR2 FQGNSA, per germline. V lost 2 bases and J 7 bases, leaving 17 bases between the germline ends. As DNA, the CDR3 is TGTGCCAGCAGCTTATCCTACCCGGGGCGGGCTGAAAAACTGTTTTTT. It specifies CASSLSYPGRAEKLFF.

This sequence joins TRBV7-2 and TRBJ2-1; 13 bases are shared with TRBD2. Trimming removed 1 base from V and 6 bases from J; junction bases left unmatched: 0. Germline loops: CDR1 SGHTA, CDR2 FQGNSA. This CDR3 comprises 15 residues. For the CDR3, the DNA is TGTGCCAGCAGCTTAGGGACTAGCGGGAGCAATGAGCAGTTCTTC. Its protein is CASSLGTSGSNEQFF.

CDR3 sequence reads: CASSLGVSGGTEQYF. The CDR3 nucleotides read TGTGCCAGCAGCTTAGGGGTTAGCGGGGGGACCGAGCAGTACTTC. The chain employs TRBV7-2 and TRBJ2-7, with 10 bases identical to TRBD2. The CDR3 totals 15 residues. The V and J ends lost 1 base and 6 bases, in that order; junction bases with no gene match: 6. The germline V gene has CDR1 SGHTA and CDR2 FQGNSA.

Only a few counts were recorded for this clone. J is TRBJ1-2 and V is TRBV4-2, with D possibly TRBD1 on 5 matching bases. This CDR3 spans 14 amino acids. Germline CDR1 and CDR2: LGHNA and YNFKEQ. The V gene lost 1 base and the J gene lost 4 bases, with 10 bases spanning the gap. CDR3 amino acids: CASSQADRAYGYTF. CDR3 DNA sequence: TGTGCCAGCAGCCAAGCCGACAGAGCCTATGGCTACACCTTC.

This clone was seen only a few times. This rearrangement joins TRBV29-1 to TRBJ2-3; D is unclear. This CDR3 contains 14 residues. V dropped 6 bases and J dropped 2 bases, with 15 bases sitting between them. Germline CDR1 SQVTM, CDR2 ANQGSEA. The CDR3 spells CSVGRRLATDTQYF. The CDR3 bases are TGCAGCGTAGGCCGGAGACTCGCCACAGATACGCAGTATTTT.

The chain is built from TRBV7-9 and TRBJ2-1; D ambiguous. V was shortened by 4 bases and J by 9 bases, with 10 bases between the two germline ends. CDR3 length: 12 residues. CDR1 and CDR2 (germline): SEHNR, FQNEAQ (reference sequence). CDR3 bases: TGTGCCAGCAGCTCAATCAAGGGTGAGCAGTTCTTC. The encoded protein is CASSSIKGEQFF.

The chain recombines TRBV29-1 with TRBJ1-2; D not resolved. With 3 bases removed from V and 7 bases from J, the gap between germline ends came to 18 bases. Germline loops: CDR1 SQVTM, CDR2 ANQGSEA. The CDR3 runs 14 residues. CDR3 in DNA: TGCAGCGTTGATCCCAGGCGGATGGGTGGTGGCTACACCTTC. Protein sequence: CSVDPRRMGGGYTF. Based on the CDR3 plus reference TRBV29-1 and TRBJ1-2, the full variable domain is SAVISQKPSRDICQRGTSLTIQCQVDSQVTMMFWYRQQPGQSLTLIATANQGSEATYESGFVIDKFPISRPNLTFSTLTVSNMSPEDSSIYLCSVDPRRMGGGYTFGSGTRLTVV.

This clone was detected many times. The genes are TRBV10-3 and TRBJ2-1; 7 positions match TRBD1. The V gene's germline CDR1 is ENHRY and CDR2 SYGVKD. The length of the CDR3 is 13 residues. V lost 2 bases, J lost 9 bases, and 4 bases stayed unmatched. In nucleotides, the CDR3 is TGTGCCATCAGTGAGGAGGGGGCCGTTGAGCAGTTCTTC. This encodes CAISEEGAVEQFF.

In this sample, this clone turned up a few times. This chain uses TRBV2 with TRBJ1-4, with 10 positions matching TRBD1. Germline V gives CDR1 SNHLY, CDR2 FYNNEI. This CDR3 contains 14 residues. V was pared by 8 bases and J by 5 bases, with 5 bases of the junction left unmatched. CDR3 sequence: CASSRQGANEKLFF. CDR3 in DNA: TGTGCCAGCTCCCGACAGGGGGCGAATGAAAAACTGTTTTTT.

This clone has more than one count but fewer than ten. The genes are TRBV4-2 and TRBJ1-1; 7 bases match TRBD1. The CDR3 runs to 12 residues. The germline CDR1 and CDR2 sequences are LGHNA and YNFKEQ. J was trimmed by 8 bases and V by 4 bases; bases with no gene match: 4. The CDR3 region has the DNA TGTGCCAGCAGCCTCGTACAGGGGGAAGCTTTCTTT. Amino acid sequence: CASSLVQGEAFF.

V is TRBV6-5 and J is TRBJ1-1; TRBD1 agrees at 9 bases. CDR1 is MNHEY and CDR2 is SVGAGI in the germline V gene. The CDR3 sequence is 14 residues long. V shed 4 bases and J 1 base; nucleotides not matched to a gene: 1. CDR3 nucleotide sequence: TGTGCCAGCAGTTTGGACAGGGGGAACACTGAAGCTTTCTTT. It translates to CASSLDRGNTEAFF.

This chain connects TRBV7-2 to TRBJ1-1; D not certain. Germline V gene data show CDR1 as SGHTA and CDR2 as FQGNSA. The V end was cut by 1 base, the J end by 5 bases, with 8 bases between. There are 13 residues in the CDR3. The CDR3 spells CASSLVFRTEAFF. CDR3 DNA: TGTGCCAGCAGCTTAGTTTTTAGAACTGAAGCTTTCTTT.

The chain combines TRBV2 with TRBJ2-4; a possible D gene is TRBD1 (6 bases). CDR1 is SNHLY and CDR2 is FYNNEI in the germline V gene. The V end was cut by 4 bases, the J end by 9 bases, with 22 bases between. CDR3 length: 16 residues. The DNA of the CDR3 is TGTGCCAGCAGTGGGGTAGGAGGCAGGGGATCTGGCATTCAGTACTTC. This gives the protein CASSGVGGRGSGIQYF.

The chain is built from TRBV6-5 and TRBJ2-7, with a tentative D call TRBD1 (5 bases). This CDR3 has 13 residues. Germline-derived CDR1 and CDR2 are MNHEY and SVGAGI. V was pared by 8 bases and J by 5 bases, with 16 bases between. CDR3 sequence: CASRSSRVDEQYF. In DNA, the CDR3 is TGTGCCAGCCGATCAAGCAGGGTGGACGAGCAGTACTTC.

V is TRBV19 and J is TRBJ1-5; TRBD1 aligns across 9 bases. CDR1 LNHDA and CDR2 SQIVND come from the germline V gene (reference sequence). This CDR3 is 17 amino acids long. The J segment lost 3 bases and the V segment lost 4 bases, leaving 10 bases of the junction unmatched. The CDR3 loop is CASSNGRGTGSNQPQHF. The CDR3 region has the DNA TGTGCCAGTAGTAACGGCAGGGGGACAGGGTCCAATCAGCCCCAGCATTTT.

This clone came up a few times. V usage is TRBV29-1 and J usage is TRBJ2-1; the match to TRBD2 covers 13 bases. The junction had 4 bases not matched to a gene; V was cut back by 5 bases and J by 6 bases. Germline V gene sequence: CDR1 SQVTM, CDR2 ANQGSEA. The CDR3 sequence is 14 residues long. CDR3 protein: CSVSGTSGTNEQFF. The CDR3 DNA follows: TGCAGCGTTTCCGGGACTAGCGGGACCAATGAGCAGTTCTTC.

This clone was recorded a few times. This sequence joins TRBV11-1 and TRBJ2-7, with a tentative D call TRBD1 (6 bases). The CDR3 length is 14 residues. Germline CDR1 and CDR2: SGHAT and FQDESV (reference sequence). V gave up 5 bases and J gave up 3 bases, with 14 bases separating them. The CDR3 DNA follows: TGTGCCAGCAGCAATTACCGACAGGACTACGAGCAGTACTTC. This codes for CASSNYRQDYEQYF.

This sequence joins TRBV6-6 and TRBJ1-1, with TRBD1 matching over 8 bases. Germline CDR1 MNHNY, CDR2 SVGAGI (reference sequence). The CDR3 is 14 residues long. After removal of 7 bases from V and 1 base from J, the junction contained 5 bases not matched to a gene. In DNA, the CDR3 is TGTGCCAGCAACAAACAGGGGGAGAACACTGAAGCTTTCTTT. It encodes CASNKQGENTEAFF.